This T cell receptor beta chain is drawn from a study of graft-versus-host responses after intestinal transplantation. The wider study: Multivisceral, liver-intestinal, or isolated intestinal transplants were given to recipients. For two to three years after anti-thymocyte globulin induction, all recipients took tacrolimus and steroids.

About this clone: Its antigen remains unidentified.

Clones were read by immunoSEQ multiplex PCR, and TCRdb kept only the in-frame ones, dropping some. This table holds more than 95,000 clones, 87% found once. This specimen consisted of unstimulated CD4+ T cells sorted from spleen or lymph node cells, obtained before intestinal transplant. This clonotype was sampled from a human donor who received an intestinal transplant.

The CDR3 bases are TGCGCCAGCAGCTTGGAGCGGGGGGGTTACGAGCAGTACTTC. Its translation is CASSLERGGYEQYF. This chain joins TRBV5-1 and TRBJ2-7, with 10 bases fitting TRBD2. This CDR3 region has 14 residues. Germline V gene sequence: CDR1 SGHRS, CDR2 YFSETQ. Trimming at V came to 0 bases and at J to 4 bases, leaving 1 base not matched to a gene.